This T cell receptor (beta chain) was recorded in a study of beta chain features in type 1 diabetes. Study at large: Age and gender were similar between patients and healthy donors, as were cell yields. Study conclusions and caveats: Compared with healthy donors, patients appeared to share more similar naive, central memory and regulatory TCRB repertoires.

Remarks on this clone: Its antigen is currently unknown. Additional DNA sequences in this sample encode the identical CDR3.

The sequenced template was cDNA made from the entire isolated RNA. Sequencing was performed with immunoSEQ multiplex PCR; in TCRdb, only in-frame clones are kept and a portion is missing. The sample consists of 150,000 to 180,000 clones, 11% of them appearing once. The purity of all sorted populations exceeded 98%. V gave up 3 bases and J gave up 1 base; unmatched junction bases: 7. The CDR3 is 15 amino acids. The germline gives CDR1 SGHNT, CDR2 YYREEE (reference sequence). Sequenced: central memory CD4+ T cells from blood. The sequence derives from a man younger than 35 in good health. V gene TRBV5-4 combines with J gene TRBJ2-7; 7 bases are shared with TRBD1. Here the CDR3 reads CASSSLTGASYEQYF. The CDR3 region has the DNA TGTGCCAGCAGCTCCCTTACAGGGGCGTCCTACGAGCAGTACTTC. The full variable domain, completed using reference TRBV5-4 and TRBJ2-7, is ETGVTQSPTHLIKTRGQQVTLRCSSQSGHNTVSWYQQALGQGPQFIFQYYREEENGRGNFPPRFSGLQFPNYSSELNVNALELDDSALYLCASSSLTGASYEQYFGPGTRLTVT.